This TCR beta chain was recorded in a study of T-cell reconstitution after alpha-beta-depleted transplantation in children. Study-level findings and limits: Several hundred graft clones that had expanded were reportedly the source of alpha-beta T cells about two months after transplant. Newly generated T cells supplied most T-cell counts and diversity one year post-transplant.

Trimming cost V 7 bases and J 5 bases; bases outside gene matches: 12. The CDR3 sequence is 17 residues long. Germline-derived CDR1 and CDR2 are MNHNS and SASEGT. Comments on this clonotype: The target antigen is unknown.

Preparation of the TCRbeta library was carried out with unique molecular identifiers. TCRdb itself ran the PCR reads through MiXCR, one entry per CDR3 protein. The sample has 350,000 to 500,000 distinct CDR3 sequences, 43% seen once. The sequences come from PBMCs, collected before TCRalphabeta/CD19-depleted stem cell transplant. This chain joins TRBV6-1 and TRBJ2-7; TRBD2 aligns across 15 bases. The source is a girl aged 2 to 10 with aplastic anemia, due to receive a stem cell transplant. CDR3 sequence (DNA): TGTGCCAGCACCCAAAGAGGACTAGCGGGAGGGAAAGACGAGCAGTACTTC. Translation: CASTQRGLAGGKDEQYF.